This paragraph covers one T cell receptor beta chain sequence. Its antigen is still unknown. Per-base qualities were not stored, and no clone one base away is much larger. This specimen comes from a study of long-term antiretroviral therapy in people with HIV (dated by TCRdb to between 2020 and 2023). Regarding the study in general: The earliest samples were collected roughly a decade before the 2015 WHO recommendation for immediate ART, at a time when ART was usually postponed until CD4 counts fell. A retrospective serial study tested whether ART initiation and durable HIV suppression were associated with changes in peripheral blood TRB repertoire composition and diversity. The cohort contributed about 200 cryopreserved PBMC samples from a few dozen adults with confirmed HIV infection, collected serially over a mean of approximately 6 years (range 1-12). Of the roughly 31 participants with HIV, about twelve were female. Test extractions of a monoclonal T-cell line alongside fewer than 40 polyclonal samples showed no cross-contamination during QIAcube processing. General conclusions and limits of the study: HIV repertoires had narrower CDR3 length ranges than controls, and the network structure suggested an antigen-experienced repertoire that shifted only slightly toward naive after ART. Unsorted PBMC were profiled instead of sorted CD4+ and CD8+ T cells because pre-ART samples had limited cell numbers. Inferences about post-ART repertoire changes were limited because no data were available on ART adherence, viral resistance or therapy changes. Limited PBMC availability meant only the TCR beta chain was sequenced, without alpha chain pairing. The repertoire was dominated across all time points by expanded TRB clones identified before ART initiation, although this dominance was seen to fluctuate and to decrease in many PLHIV after ART. ART initiation was associated with a significant increase in TRB diversity, but diversity stayed significantly below transplant donor controls even after long-term ART. The samples were dated from about 2004 to 2018, and the ART regimens that were used may be less effective than current ART regimens.

Trimmed from V: 5 bases; trimmed from J: 6 bases; junction bases lacking a gene match: 8. The CDR3 holds 15 amino acids from the cysteine to the phenylalanine. The CDR3 DNA has 45 bases and is translated from base 1. CDR1 and CDR2, looked up from the germline V gene, are KGHSH and LQKENI. The immunoSEQ hsTCRB v3.0 assay was used at survey level resolution to sequence the TRB variable region. The targeted TRB sequencing depth was roughly 40,000-50,000 T-cell genomes per sample. An Illumina MiSeq with a v3 150-cycle kit was used to sequence the pooled TRB libraries. Per the authors' processing: Analysis of repertoires was carried out in R inside a reproducible Nextflow workflow spanning QC, data transformation and analysis. LymphoSeq2, an R package for exploring AIRR-Seq data, was used to implement custom analyses. Several samples yielding fewer than 5000 total TRB sequences were excluded, leaving around 190 analyzed HIV repertoires. Among the approximately 200 retained HIV repertoires, 55 to 60 were collected before ART initiation and under 150 after ART initiation. Repertoires were downsampled to 5000 TRB nucleotide sequences, with summary statistics averaged over 100 downsampling iterations. TRB sequences were retained for analysis only if CDR3 regions of at least seven amino acids were present. Diversity was assessed using a clonality score derived from Shannon entropy and using the Gini coefficient. In the repertoire networks, any two of the top 5000 CDR3 amino acid sequences were linked whenever the two sequences differed by an edit distance of one. GLIPH2 predicted antigen specificity groups and MHC restriction for TRB CDR3 amino acid sequences. Known CMV, EBV, HIV or tissue antigen associations were flagged by matching CDR3 amino acid sequences against VDJdb and McPAS-TCR. Pre-ART, post-ART and control groups were compared with Wilcoxon signed-rank tests and Holm-Bonferroni correction. TCRdb provides this immuneACCESS table in a form limited to in-frame rearrangements. Some clones are lacking; in checked studies, under half of them reflect an unresolved V gene, and why the rest are absent is not known. That table gives V, J and clone size, and the DNA gave D and trimming. The sample table lists roughly 33,000 clones, around 97% of them with a count of one. The ten largest clones represent less than 3.5% of the sample.

Inclusion was restricted to participants for whom at least one PBMC sample before ART initiation and at least two post-ART samples were available. Treatment was received in the United States of America by all participants with HIV. Before DNA extraction, cryopreserved samples containing roughly 1-10 million PBMC were thawed and washed. At the time of the earliest PBMC sample, participants with HIV were aged between about 20 and 54 years. Per participant, PBMC samples came from 1-4 timepoints prior to ART initiation and 2-8 timepoints following ART initiation, for a median of 7 samples. For every participant, serial HIV viral load, CD4+ T-cell count, ART history and demographic data were obtained. Using a Qiagen kit on a QIAcube, genomic DNA was extracted from unsorted PBMC, with samples processed in batches of 12.

The sequence derives from a man aged 25 to 40 with HIV. The rearranged segments are TRBV18 and TRBJ2-5, and TRBD2 matches 11 of the central bases. The input for sequencing was unsorted PBMCs, taken 6.9 years after starting antiretroviral therapy. The CDR3 reads as follows: CASSASGGQLQTQYF. The sequenced DNA: TGTGCCAGCTCAGCTAGCGGGGGGCAACTACAGACCCAGTACTTC.